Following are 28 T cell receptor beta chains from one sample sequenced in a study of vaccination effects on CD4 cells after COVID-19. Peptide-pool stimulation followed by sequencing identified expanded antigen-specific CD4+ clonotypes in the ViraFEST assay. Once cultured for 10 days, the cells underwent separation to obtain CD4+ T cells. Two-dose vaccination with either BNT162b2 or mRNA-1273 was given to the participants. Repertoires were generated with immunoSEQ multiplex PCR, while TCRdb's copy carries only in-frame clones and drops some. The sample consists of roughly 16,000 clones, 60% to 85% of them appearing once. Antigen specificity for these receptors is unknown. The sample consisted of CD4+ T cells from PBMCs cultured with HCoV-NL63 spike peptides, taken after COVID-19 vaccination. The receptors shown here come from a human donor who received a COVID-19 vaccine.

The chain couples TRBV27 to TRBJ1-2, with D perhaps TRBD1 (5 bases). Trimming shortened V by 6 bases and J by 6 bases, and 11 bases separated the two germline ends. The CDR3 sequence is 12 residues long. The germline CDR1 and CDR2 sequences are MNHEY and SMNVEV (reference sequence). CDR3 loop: CASRGGRNGYTF. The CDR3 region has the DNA TGTGCCAGCAGGGGGGGACGGAATGGCTACACCTTC.

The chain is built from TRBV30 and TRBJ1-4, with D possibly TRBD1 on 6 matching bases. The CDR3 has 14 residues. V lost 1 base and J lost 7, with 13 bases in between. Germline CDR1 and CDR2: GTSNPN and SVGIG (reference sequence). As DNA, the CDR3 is TGTGCCTGGAGTGCCCAGGGGAGGAGTGAAAAACTGTTTTTT. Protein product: CAWSAQGRSEKLFF. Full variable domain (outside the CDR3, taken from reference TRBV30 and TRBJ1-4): SQTIHQWPATLVQPVGSPLSLECTVEGTSNPNLYWYRQAAGRGLQLLFYSVGIGQISSEVPQNLSASRPQDRQFILSSKKLLLSDSGFYLCAWSAQGRSEKLFFGSGTQLSVL.

CDR3 sequence: CASSPTGDGETQYF. The CDR3, as DNA: TGTGCCAGCTCACCGACAGGGGATGGAGAGACCCAGTACTTC. V is TRBV18 and J is TRBJ2-5; 8 positions match TRBD1. V gave up 3 bases and J gave up 4 bases; unmatched junction bases: 4. The CDR3 extends over 14 amino acids. Germline V gives CDR1 KGHSH, CDR2 LQKENI.

CDR3: CASSLRDGNTGELFF. The DNA of the CDR3 is TGTGCCAGCAGCTTACGGGACGGGAACACCGGGGAGCTGTTTTTT. This sequence joins TRBV7-8 and TRBJ2-2; perhaps D is TRBD1 or TRBD2 (5 bases each). Germline V gene lookup returns CDR1 SGHVS and CDR2 FQNEAQ. V was cut by 2 bases and J by 1 base, with 8 bases left in between. This CDR3 is built from 15 residues.

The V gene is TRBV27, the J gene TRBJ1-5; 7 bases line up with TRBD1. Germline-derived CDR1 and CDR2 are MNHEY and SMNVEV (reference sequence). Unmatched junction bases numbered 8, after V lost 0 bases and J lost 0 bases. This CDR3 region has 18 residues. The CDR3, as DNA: TGTGCCAGCAGTTTATCGACCACAGGGGTGCGTAGCAATCAGCCCCAGCATTTT. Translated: CASSLSTTGVRSNQPQHF.

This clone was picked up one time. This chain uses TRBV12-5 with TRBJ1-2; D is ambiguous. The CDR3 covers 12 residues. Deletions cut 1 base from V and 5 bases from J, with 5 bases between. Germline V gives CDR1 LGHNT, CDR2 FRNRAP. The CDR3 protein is CASGLGLYGYTF. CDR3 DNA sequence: TGTGCTAGTGGTTTGGGGCTATATGGCTACACCTTC.

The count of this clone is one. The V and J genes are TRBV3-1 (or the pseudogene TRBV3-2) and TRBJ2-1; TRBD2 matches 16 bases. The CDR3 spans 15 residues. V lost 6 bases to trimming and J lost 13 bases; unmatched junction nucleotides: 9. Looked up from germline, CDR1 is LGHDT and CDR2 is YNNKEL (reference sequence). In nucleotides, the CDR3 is TGTGCCAGCAGTCCCCTGGGACTAGCGGGAGGGGGTCAGTTCTTC. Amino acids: CASSPLGLAGGGQFF.

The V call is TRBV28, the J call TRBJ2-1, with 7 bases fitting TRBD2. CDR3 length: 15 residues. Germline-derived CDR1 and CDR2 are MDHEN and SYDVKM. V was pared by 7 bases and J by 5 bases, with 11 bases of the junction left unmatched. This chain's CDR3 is CASNDRLGRDNEQFF. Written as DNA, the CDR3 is TGTGCCAGCAACGATCGACTGGGGAGGGACAATGAGCAGTTCTTC.

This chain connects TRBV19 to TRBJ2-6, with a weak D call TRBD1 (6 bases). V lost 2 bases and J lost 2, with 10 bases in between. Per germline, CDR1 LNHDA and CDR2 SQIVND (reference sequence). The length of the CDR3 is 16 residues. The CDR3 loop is CASSIHGTTGANVLTF. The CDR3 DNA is TGTGCCAGTAGTATACATGGGACAACTGGGGCCAACGTCCTGACTTTC. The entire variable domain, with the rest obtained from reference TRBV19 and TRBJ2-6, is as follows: DGGITQSPKYLFRKEGQNVTLSCEQNLNHDAMYWYRQDPGQGLRLIYYSQIVNDFQKGDIAEGYSVSREKKESFPLTVTSAQKNPTAFYLCASSIHGTTGANVLTFGAGSRLTVL.

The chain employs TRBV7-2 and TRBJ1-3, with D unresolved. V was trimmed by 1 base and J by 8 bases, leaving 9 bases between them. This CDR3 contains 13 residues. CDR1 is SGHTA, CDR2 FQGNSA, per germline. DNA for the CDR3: TGTGCCAGCAGCTTAGTTTACGAGGACACCATATATTTT. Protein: CASSLVYEDTIYF.

This CDR3 is CASRTRRGRSTDTQYF. CDR3 coding DNA: TGTGCCAGCAGAACTAGGCGGGGCCGGAGCACAGATACGCAGTATTTT. The chain recombines TRBV28 with TRBJ2-3; possibly TRBD2 for D (6 bases). CDR3 length equals 16 residues. V was shortened by 6 bases and J by 0 bases, with 16 bases between the two germline ends. Germline V gene lookup returns CDR1 MDHEN and CDR2 SYDVKM.

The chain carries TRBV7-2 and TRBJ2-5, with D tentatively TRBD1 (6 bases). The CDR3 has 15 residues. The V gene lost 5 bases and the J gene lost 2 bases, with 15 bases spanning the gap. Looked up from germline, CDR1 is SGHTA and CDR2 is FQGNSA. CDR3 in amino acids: CASSPMRTVQETQYF. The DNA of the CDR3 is TGTGCCAGCAGCCCGATGCGGACAGTACAAGAGACCCAGTACTTC.

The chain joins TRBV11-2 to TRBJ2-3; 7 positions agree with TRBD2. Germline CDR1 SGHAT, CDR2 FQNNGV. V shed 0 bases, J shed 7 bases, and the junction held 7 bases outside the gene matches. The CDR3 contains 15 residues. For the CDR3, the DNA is TGTGCCAGCAGCTTAGAGGGCGGGGGAACGAATACGCAGTATTTT. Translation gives CASSLEGGGTNTQYF.

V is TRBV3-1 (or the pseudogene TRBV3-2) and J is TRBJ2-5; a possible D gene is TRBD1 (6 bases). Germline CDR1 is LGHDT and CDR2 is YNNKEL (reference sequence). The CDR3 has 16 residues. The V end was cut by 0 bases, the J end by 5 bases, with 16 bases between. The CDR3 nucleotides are TGTGCCAGCAGCCAAGACATCAGGGGAGTGGTGGAGACCCAGTACTTC. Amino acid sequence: CASSQDIRGVVETQYF.

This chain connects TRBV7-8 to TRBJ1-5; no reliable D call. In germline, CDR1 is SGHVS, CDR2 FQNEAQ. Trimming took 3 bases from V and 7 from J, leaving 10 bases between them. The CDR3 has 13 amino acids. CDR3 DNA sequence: TGTGCCAGCAGCTTGTCGAGCAGACAGCCCCAGCATTTT. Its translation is CASSLSSRQPQHF.

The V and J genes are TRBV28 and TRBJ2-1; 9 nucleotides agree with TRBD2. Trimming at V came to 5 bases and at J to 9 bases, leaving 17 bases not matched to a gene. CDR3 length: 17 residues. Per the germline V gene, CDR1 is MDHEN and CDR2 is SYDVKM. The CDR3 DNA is TGTGCCAGCAGTCCACCCTGGGGGGCGGGAGGGCCAAGTGAGCAGTTCTTC. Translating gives CASSPPWGAGGPSEQFF.

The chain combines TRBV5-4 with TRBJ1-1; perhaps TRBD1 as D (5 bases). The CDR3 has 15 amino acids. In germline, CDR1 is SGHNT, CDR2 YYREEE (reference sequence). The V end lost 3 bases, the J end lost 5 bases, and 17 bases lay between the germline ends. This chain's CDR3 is CASSSQTAWGTEAFF. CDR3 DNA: TGTGCCAGCAGCTCCCAGACAGCTTGGGGGACTGAAGCTTTCTTT.

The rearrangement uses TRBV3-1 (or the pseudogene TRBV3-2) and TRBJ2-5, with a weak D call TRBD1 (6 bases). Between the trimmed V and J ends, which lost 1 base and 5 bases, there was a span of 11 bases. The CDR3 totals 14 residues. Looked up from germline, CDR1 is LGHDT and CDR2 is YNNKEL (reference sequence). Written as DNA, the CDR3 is TGTGCCAGCAGCCAAGCGGACAGTGCGGAGACCCAGTACTTC. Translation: CASSQADSAETQYF.

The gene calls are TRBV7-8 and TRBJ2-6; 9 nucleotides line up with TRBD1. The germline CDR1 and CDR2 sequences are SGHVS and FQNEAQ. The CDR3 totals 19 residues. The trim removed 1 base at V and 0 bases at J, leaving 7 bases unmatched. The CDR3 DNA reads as TGTGCCAGCAGCTTAGACAGGGGGCCCCCCCTCTCTGGGGCCAACGTCCTGACTTTC. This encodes CASSLDRGPPLSGANVLTF.

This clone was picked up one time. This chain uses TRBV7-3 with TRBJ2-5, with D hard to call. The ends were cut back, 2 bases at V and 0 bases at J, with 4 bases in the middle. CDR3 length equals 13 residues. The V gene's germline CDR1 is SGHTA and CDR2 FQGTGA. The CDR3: CASSLAYQETQYF. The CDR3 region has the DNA TGTGCCAGCAGCTTAGCGTACCAAGAGACCCAGTACTTC. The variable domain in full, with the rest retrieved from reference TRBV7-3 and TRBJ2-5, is GAGVSQTPSNKVTEKGKYVELRCDPISGHTALYWYRQSLGQGPEFLIYFQGTGAADDSGLPNDRFFAVRPEGSVSTLKIQRTERGDSAVYLCASSLAYQETQYFGPGTRLLVL.

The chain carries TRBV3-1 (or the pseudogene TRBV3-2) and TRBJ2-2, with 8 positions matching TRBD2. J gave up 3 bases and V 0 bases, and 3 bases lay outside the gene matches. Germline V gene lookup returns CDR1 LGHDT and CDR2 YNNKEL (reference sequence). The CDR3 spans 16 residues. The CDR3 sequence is CASSQEKRGHTGELFF. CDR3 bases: TGTGCCAGCAGCCAAGAAAAGCGGGGGCACACCGGGGAGCTGTTTTTT.

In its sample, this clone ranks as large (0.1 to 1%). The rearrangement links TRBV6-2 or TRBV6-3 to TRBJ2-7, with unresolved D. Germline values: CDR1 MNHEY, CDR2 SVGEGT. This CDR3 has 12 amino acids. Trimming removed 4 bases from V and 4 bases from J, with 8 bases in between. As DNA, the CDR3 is TGTGCCAGCAGTTCCCCTCCGTACGAGCAGTACTTC. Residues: CASSSPPYEQYF.

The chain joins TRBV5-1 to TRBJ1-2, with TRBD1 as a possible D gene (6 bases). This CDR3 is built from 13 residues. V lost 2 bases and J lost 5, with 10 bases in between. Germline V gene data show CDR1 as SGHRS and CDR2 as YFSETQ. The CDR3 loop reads CASSFTQGYGYTF. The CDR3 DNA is TGCGCCAGCAGCTTCACACAGGGATATGGCTACACCTTC.

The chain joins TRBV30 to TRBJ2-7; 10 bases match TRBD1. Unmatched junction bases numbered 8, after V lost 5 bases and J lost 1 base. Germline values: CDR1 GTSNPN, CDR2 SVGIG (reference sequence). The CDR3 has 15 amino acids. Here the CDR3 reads CAWPGTGDLSYEQYF. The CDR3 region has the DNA TGTGCCTGGCCCGGGACAGGGGACCTTTCCTACGAGCAGTACTTC.

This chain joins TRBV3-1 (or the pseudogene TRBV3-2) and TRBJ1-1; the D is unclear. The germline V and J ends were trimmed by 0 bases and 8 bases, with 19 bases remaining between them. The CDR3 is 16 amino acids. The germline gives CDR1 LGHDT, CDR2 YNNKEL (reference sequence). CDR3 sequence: CASSQERRMGITEAFF. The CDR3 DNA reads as TGTGCCAGCAGCCAAGAACGGCGGATGGGTATTACCGAAGCTTTCTTT.

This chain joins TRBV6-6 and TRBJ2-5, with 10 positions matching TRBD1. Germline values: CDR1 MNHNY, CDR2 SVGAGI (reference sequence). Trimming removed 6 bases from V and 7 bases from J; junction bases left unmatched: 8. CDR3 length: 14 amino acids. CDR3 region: CASRAGTGEGTQYF. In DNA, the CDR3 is TGTGCCAGCAGAGCCGGGACAGGGGAAGGGACCCAGTACTTC.

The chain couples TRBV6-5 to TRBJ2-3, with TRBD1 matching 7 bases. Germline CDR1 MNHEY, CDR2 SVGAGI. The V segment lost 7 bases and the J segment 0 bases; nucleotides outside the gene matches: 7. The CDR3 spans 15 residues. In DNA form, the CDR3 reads TGTGCCAGCACCCGAATGGGACAGAGCACAGATACGCAGTATTTT. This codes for CASTRMGQSTDTQYF.

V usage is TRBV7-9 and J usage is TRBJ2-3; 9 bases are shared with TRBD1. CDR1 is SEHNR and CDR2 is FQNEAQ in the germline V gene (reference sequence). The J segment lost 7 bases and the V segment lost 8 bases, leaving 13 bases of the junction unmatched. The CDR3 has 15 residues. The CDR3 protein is CASGYGTGTQNTQYF. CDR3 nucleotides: TGTGCCAGCGGATACGGGACAGGGACGCAAAATACGCAGTATTTT.